This T cell receptor beta chain was recovered during a study of PD-L1 blockade in urothelial cancer. Overall study context: Patients began atezolizumab, 1,200 mg intravenously every 3 weeks, around 2014. Overall study findings and caveats: Tumor-associated TCR clones expanded more in blood at 3 weeks in patients with durable benefit.

CDR3 length: 15 residues. Germline lookup yields CDR1 SGHRS and CDR2 YFSETQ. V lost 0 bases and J lost 8, with 14 bases in between. This clone was seen more than once but under ten times. The antigen remains undetermined. The assay was immunoSEQ multiplex PCR, and TCRdb's table has in-frame clones only and misses some. In the table there are about 72,000 clones, around 87% of which are singletons. The time point was: pretreatment peripheral blood. This chain links TRBV5-1 with TRBJ1-4; D is ambiguous. This TCR was recovered from a man aged 60 to 75 with urothelial cancer. This material consisted of PBMCs, taken around atezolizumab (anti-PD-L1) treatment. DNA for the CDR3: TGCGCCAGCAGCTTGGCCTTGAGAGGAGGGGAAAAACTGTTTTTT. It encodes CASSLALRGGEKLFF.